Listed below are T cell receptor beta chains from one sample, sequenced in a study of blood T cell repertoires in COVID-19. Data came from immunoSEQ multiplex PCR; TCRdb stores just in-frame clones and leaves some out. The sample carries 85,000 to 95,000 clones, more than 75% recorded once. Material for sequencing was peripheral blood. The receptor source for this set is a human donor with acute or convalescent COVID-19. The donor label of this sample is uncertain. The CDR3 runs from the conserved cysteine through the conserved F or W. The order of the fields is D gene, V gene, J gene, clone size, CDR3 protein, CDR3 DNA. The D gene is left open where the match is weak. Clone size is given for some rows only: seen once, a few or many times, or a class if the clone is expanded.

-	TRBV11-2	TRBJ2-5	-	CASSLGGVGQETQYF	TGTGCCAGCAGCTTAGGGGGAGTGGGTCAAGAGACCCAGTACTTC
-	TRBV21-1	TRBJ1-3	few	CASSLEELHSGNTIYF	TGTGCCAGCAGCCTTGAAGAGCTGCACTCTGGAAACACCATATATTTT
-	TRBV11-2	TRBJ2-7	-	CASSLGLASYEQYF	TGTGCCAGCAGCTTAGGCCTAGCTTCCTACGAGCAGTACTTC
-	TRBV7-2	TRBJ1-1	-	CASSSRTEAFF	TGTGCCAGCAGCTCCCGTACTGAAGCTTTCTTT
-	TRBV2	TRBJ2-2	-	CASSDGGRTGELFF	TGTGCCAGCAGTGACGGGGGTAGAACCGGGGAGCTGTTTTTT
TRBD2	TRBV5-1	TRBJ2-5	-	CASSIGGLAQETQYF	TGCGCCAGCAGCATAGGGGGACTAGCACAAGAGACCCAGTACTTC
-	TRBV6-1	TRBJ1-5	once	CASSEVGASNQPQHF	TGTGCCAGCAGTGAAGTGGGAGCGAGCAATCAGCCCCAGCATTTT
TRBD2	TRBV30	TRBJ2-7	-	CAWTLRGGLEQYF	TGTGCCTGGACTCTCCGGGGAGGGCTCGAGCAGTACTTC
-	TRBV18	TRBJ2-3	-	CASSPGAFTDTQYF	TGTGCCAGCTCACCGGGGGCCTTCACAGATACGCAGTATTTT
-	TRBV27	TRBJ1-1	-	CASSLFTLGQGLGTEAFF	TGTGCCAGCAGTTTATTCACGCTGGGTCAGGGGCTGGGCACTGAAGCTTTCTTT
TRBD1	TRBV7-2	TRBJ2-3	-	CASSLGTVSSSQYF	TGTGCCAGCAGCCTGGGGACAGTCTCTTCGTCGCAGTATTTT
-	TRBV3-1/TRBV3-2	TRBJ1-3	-	CASSQDRGGAGNTIYF	TGTGCCAGCAGCCAAGATCGAGGTGGAGCTGGAAACACCATATATTTT
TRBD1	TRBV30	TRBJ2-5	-	CAWNRGRETQYF	TGTGCCTGGAACAGGGGGCGAGAGACCCAGTACTTC
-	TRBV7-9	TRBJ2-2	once	CASSYDRYTGELFF	TGTGCCAGCAGCTACGACAGATACACCGGGGAGCTGTTTTTT
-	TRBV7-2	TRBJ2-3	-	CASSSQGSTDTQYF	TGTGCCAGCAGCTCCCAGGGAAGCACAGATACGCAGTATTTT
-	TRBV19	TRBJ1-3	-	CASSILGLSGNTIYF	TGTGCCAGTAGTATCCTTGGGCTCTCTGGAAACACCATATATTTT
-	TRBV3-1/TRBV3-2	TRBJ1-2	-	CASSRGVYGYTF	TGTGCCAGCAGCCGGGGGGTTTATGGCTACACCTTC
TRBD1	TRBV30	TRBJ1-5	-	CAWSVGTGYQPQHF	TGTGCCTGGAGTGTGGGGACAGGGTATCAGCCCCAGCATTTT
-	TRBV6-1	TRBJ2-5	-	CASSEGLKETQYF	TGTGCCAGCAGTGAAGGACTAAAAGAGACCCAGTACTTC
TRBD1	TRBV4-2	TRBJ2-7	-	CASSQGWMEGGDEQYF	TGTGCCAGCAGCCAAGGTTGGATGGAAGGGGGCGACGAGCAGTACTTC
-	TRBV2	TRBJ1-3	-	CASSEQGKAGNTIYF	TGTGCCAGCAGTGAACAGGGAAAAGCTGGAAACACCATATATTTT
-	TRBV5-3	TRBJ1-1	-	CARSLMAGGCAEAFF	TGTGCCAGAAGCTTGATGGCAGGAGGATGCGCTGAAGCTTTCTTT
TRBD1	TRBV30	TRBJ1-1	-	CAWSPRGRVDTEAFF	TGTGCCTGGAGTCCCAGGGGGCGGGTGGACACTGAAGCTTTCTTT
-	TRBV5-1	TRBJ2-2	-	CASREGSGTGELFF	TGCGCCAGCAGAGAGGGCTCGGGTACCGGGGAGCTGTTTTTT
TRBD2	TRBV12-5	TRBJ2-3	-	CASASAGGRDTQYF	TGTGCTAGTGCCTCAGCGGGGGGGAGAGATACGCAGTATTTT
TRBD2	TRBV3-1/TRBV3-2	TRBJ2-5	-	CASSQDKRGVQETQYF	TGTGCCAGCAGCCAAGATAAGCGGGGGGTCCAAGAGACCCAGTACTTC
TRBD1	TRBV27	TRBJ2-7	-	CASSRTDRADEQYF	TGTGCCAGCAGCCGCACTGACAGGGCGGACGAGCAGTACTTC
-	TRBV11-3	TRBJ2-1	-	CASSLDQGYNEQFF	TGTGCCAGCAGCTTAGATCAGGGTTACAATGAGCAGTTCTTC
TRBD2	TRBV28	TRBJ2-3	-	CASSLAQRGGQDTQYF	TGTGCCAGCAGTTTAGCCCAGCGGGGGGGCCAAGATACGCAGTATTTT
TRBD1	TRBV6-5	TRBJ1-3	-	CASSRRDRGNTIYF	TGTGCCAGCAGCCGCCGGGACAGAGGAAACACCATATATTTT
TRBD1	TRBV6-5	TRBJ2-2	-	CASGGTGRTGELFF	TGTGCCAGCGGAGGGACAGGGAGGACCGGGGAGCTGTTTTTT
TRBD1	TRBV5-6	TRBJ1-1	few	CASSLGPDREAFF	TGTGCCAGCAGCTTGGGGCCGGACAGGGAAGCTTTCTTT
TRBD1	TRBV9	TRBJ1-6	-	CASSVEGVRGSSPLHF	TGTGCCAGCAGCGTAGAAGGGGTCAGGGGGAGTTCACCCCTCCACTTT
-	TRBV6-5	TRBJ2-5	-	CASREVGGVQYF	TGTGCCAGCAGGGAGGTAGGGGGAGTCCAGTACTTC
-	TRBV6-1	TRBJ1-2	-	CASSAGGGARSYGYTF	TGTGCCAGCAGTGCCGGAGGAGGGGCCCGATCCTATGGCTACACCTTC
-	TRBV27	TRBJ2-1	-	CASSSPGEIQEEQFF	TGTGCCAGCAGTTCCCCGGGGGAGATACAGGAGGAGCAGTTCTTC
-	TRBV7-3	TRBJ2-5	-	CASSFGWQETQYF	TGTGCCAGCAGCTTTGGCTGGCAAGAGACCCAGTACTTC
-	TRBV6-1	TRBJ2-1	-	CASSEDTGTPYNEQFF	TGTGCCAGCAGTGAAGACACAGGGACCCCTTACAATGAGCAGTTCTTC
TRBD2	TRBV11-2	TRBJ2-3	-	CASRGTSGKADTQYF	TGTGCCAGCAGAGGGACTAGCGGGAAGGCAGATACGCAGTATTTT
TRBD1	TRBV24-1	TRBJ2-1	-	CATSDPGTGLGPEQFF	TGTGCCACCAGTGACCCAGGGACAGGGCTGGGCCCCGAGCAGTTCTTC
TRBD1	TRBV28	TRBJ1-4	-	CAVQGASRKLFF	TGTGCCGTACAGGGGGCGAGTCGGAAACTGTTTTTT
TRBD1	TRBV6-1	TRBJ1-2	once	CASSEAVDRGQGYTF	TGTGCCAGCAGTGAAGCGGTTGACAGGGGGCAGGGCTACACCTTC
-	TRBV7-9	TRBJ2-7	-	CASSSGNYEQYF	TGTGCCAGCAGCTCGGGAAATTACGAGCAGTACTTC
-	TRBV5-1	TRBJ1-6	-	CASSLGDGAYNSPLHF	TGCGCCAGCAGCTTGGGAGACGGGGCCTATAATTCACCCCTCCACTTT
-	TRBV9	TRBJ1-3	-	CASSATGSGNTIYF	TGTGCCAGCAGCGCGACAGGCTCTGGAAACACCATATATTTT
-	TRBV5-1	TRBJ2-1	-	CASSPTRSYNEQFF	TGCGCCAGCAGCCCCACTAGAAGCTACAATGAGCAGTTCTTC